A single sample gave rise to the 21 T cell receptor beta chains below, sequenced in a study of blood T cell repertoires in COVID-19. Profiling relied on immunoSEQ multiplex PCR, and the TCRdb table lists in-frame clones only, not all of them. This table has 130,000 or so clones, about 80% appearing once. The sequenced sample was PBMCs or T cells enriched from blood (not recorded which). These receptors all stem from a man aged 45-65 years who had recovered from COVID-19.

The rearrangement joins TRBV19 to TRBJ1-1, with 11 bases aligning to TRBD1. The CDR3 has 15 residues. The trim removed 5 bases at V and 4 bases at J, leaving 6 bases unmatched. The germline gives CDR1 LNHDA, CDR2 SQIVND (reference sequence). The CDR3 DNA follows: TGTGCCAGTAGTGGACAGGGGGCGCGGGGCACTGAAGCTTTCTTT. Residues: CASSGQGARGTEAFF.

In nucleotides, the CDR3 is TGCGCCAGCAGCATCGCGGAAACTAACTATGGCTACACCTTC. Its protein is CASSIAETNYGYTF. This chain links TRBV5-1 with TRBJ1-2; D unresolved. The CDR3 is made up of 14 amino acids. Germline CDR1 SGHRS, CDR2 YFSETQ. V lost 4 bases, J lost 0 bases, and 10 bases lay in between.

The rearrangement links TRBV4-3 to TRBJ1-1; perhaps TRBD1 as D (5 bases). The CDR3 runs to 14 residues. Germline lookup yields CDR1 LGHNA and CDR2 YSLEER. The V and J ends lost 3 bases and 1 base respectively, with 9 bases between them. CDR3 loop: CASSQVDRNTEAFF. CDR3 sequence (DNA): TGCGCCAGCAGCCAGGTTGACAGGAACACTGAAGCTTTCTTT.

As for this clone: The same CDR3 is also encoded by other DNA sequences in this sample. This rearrangement joins TRBV5-5 to TRBJ2-7; D remains unclear. CDR3 length: 11 residues. The germline CDR1 and CDR2 sequences are SGHKS and YYEKEE (reference sequence). Trimming took off 3 bases at V and 2 bases at J, with 3 bases between the two ends. CDR3 sequence (DNA): TGTGCCAGCAGCTCAACCTACGAGCAGTACTTC. This translates into CASSSTYEQYF.

The chain is built from TRBV7-2 and TRBJ2-7; tentative D call: TRBD2 (5 bases). Per the germline V gene, CDR1 is SGHTA and CDR2 is FQGNSA. V was shortened by 5 bases and J by 3 bases, with 11 bases between the two germline ends. The CDR3 spans 13 residues. For the CDR3, the DNA is TGTGCCAGCAGCCCTTTACGGGGCTACGAGCAGTACTTC. It codes for CASSPLRGYEQYF.

The chain carries TRBV18 and TRBJ2-7, with a possible D match to TRBD1 (5 bases). Germline V gene data show CDR1 as KGHSH and CDR2 as LQKENI. V was trimmed by 3 bases and J by 6 bases, leaving 9 bases between them. There are 12 residues in the CDR3. The DNA for the CDR3 is TGTGCCAGCTCACCTCCAGGGTTCGAGCAGTACTTC. Residues: CASSPPGFEQYF.

The chain recombines TRBV4-3 with TRBJ2-7; D is uncertain. The V end was cut by 2 bases, the J end by 0 bases, with 5 bases between. In germline, CDR1 is LGHNA, CDR2 YSLEER. This CDR3 contains 13 residues. CDR3 bases: TGCGCCAGCAGCCAAACGGGCTCCTACGAGCAGTACTTC. The encoded protein is CASSQTGSYEQYF.

Written as DNA, the CDR3 is TGTGCCAGCAGACCCCTGAGCGGGGTTAGTAATGGCTACACCTTC. Encoded protein: CASRPLSGVSNGYTF. V and J are TRBV28 and TRBJ1-2; D ambiguous. Deletions cut 6 bases from V and 6 bases from J, with 20 bases between. CDR3 length: 15 amino acids. The germline CDR1 and CDR2 sequences are MDHEN and SYDVKM.

The rearrangement links TRBV9 to TRBJ2-5; 7 bases match TRBD1. V dropped 3 bases and J dropped 4; count of bases not matched to a gene: 6. Germline V gives CDR1 SGDLS, CDR2 YYNGEE. The CDR3 length is 14 residues. The DNA of the CDR3 is TGTGCCAGCAGCGCGACGACAGGGACAGAGACCCAGTACTTC. It specifies CASSATTGTETQYF.

This clone has a handful of counts. Mismatch with germline at one junction end may stem from a read error. The rearrangement links TRBV7-7 to TRBJ1-5, with D tentatively TRBD1 (5 bases). Germline V lookup: CDR1 SSHAT, CDR2 FNYEAQ (reference sequence). The length of the CDR3 is 17 residues. The CDR3 region has the DNA TGTGCTAGCAGCTTAGTTTCGGTTACAGACAGTTTGGAGCCCCAGCATTTT. Translating gives CASSLVSVTDSLEPQHF.

This chain connects TRBV7-9 to TRBJ1-2; D is possibly TRBD1 (6 bases). V shed 5 bases and J shed 8 bases, with 15 bases lying between them. Germline V gives CDR1 SEHNR, CDR2 FQNEAQ (reference sequence). This CDR3 has 13 amino acids. The CDR3 region has the DNA TGTGCCAGCAGCCGGGACATCTCAGGCGGCTACACCTTC. Translating it yields CASSRDISGGYTF.

The rearrangement uses TRBV5-4 and TRBJ2-1, with 8 bases lining up with TRBD2. This CDR3 has 13 residues. J lost 8 bases, V lost 2 bases, and 3 bases had no gene match. Germline loops: CDR1 SGHNT, CDR2 YYREEE (reference sequence). The CDR3 DNA follows: TGTGCCAGCAGCTTTAGCGGGGATGATGAGCAGTTCTTC. Translation: CASSFSGDDEQFF.

The chain carries TRBV19 and TRBJ1-2, with 8 bases lining up with TRBD1. This CDR3 is 14 amino acids long. The V gene end was trimmed by 6 bases and the J gene end by 3 bases; junction bases not matched to a gene: 6. Germline assignment: CDR1 LNHDA and CDR2 SQIVND (reference sequence). CDR3 amino acids: CASRRQGSHYGYTF. Written as DNA, the CDR3 is TGTGCCAGTAGAAGACAGGGGTCTCACTATGGCTACACCTTC.

This chain connects TRBV6-1 to TRBJ1-5, with 7 nucleotides matching TRBD1. The CDR3 is 17 amino acids. With V trimmed by 4 bases and J by 2 bases, 11 bases remained unmatched. The germline gives CDR1 MNHNS, CDR2 SASEGT. The chain's CDR3 is CASSAPGQVTGNQPQHF. In DNA, the CDR3 is TGTGCCAGCAGTGCCCCAGGACAGGTTACGGGCAATCAGCCCCAGCATTTT.

This clone has more than one count but fewer than ten. The rearrangement joins TRBV6-2 or TRBV6-3 to TRBJ1-5; 10 nucleotides line up with TRBD1. The V and J ends lost 3 bases and 1 base, in that order; junction bases with no gene match: 9. Germline V gene data show CDR1 as MNHEY and CDR2 as SVGEGT. There are 18 residues in the CDR3. CDR3 region: CASSYPGQGIWSNQPQHF. DNA of the CDR3: TGTGCCAGCAGTTATCCGGGACAGGGGATTTGGAGCAATCAGCCCCAGCATTTT.

The chain carries TRBV7-6 and TRBJ2-1; D uncertain. This CDR3 is built from 14 residues. Trimming pared 2 bases from V and 4 bases from J, leaving 9 bases between. Germline assignment: CDR1 SGHVS and CDR2 FNYEAQ. The CDR3 protein is CASSLFVEYNEQFF. The CDR3 nucleotides read TGTGCCAGCAGCTTATTCGTCGAGTACAATGAGCAGTTCTTC.

This clone was seen only a few times. The genes are TRBV9 and TRBJ1-5; 7 nucleotides match TRBD1. This CDR3 contains 17 residues. Germline values: CDR1 SGDLS, CDR2 YYNGEE. The V gene end was trimmed by 0 bases and the J gene end by 6 bases; junction bases not matched to a gene: 12. The CDR3 spells CASSVGPGTVGSQPQHF. The CDR3 DNA follows: TGTGCCAGCAGCGTAGGTCCCGGGACAGTGGGGAGTCAGCCCCAGCATTTT.

V usage is TRBV2 and J usage is TRBJ1-1; 7 bases match TRBD1. Germline CDR1 is SNHLY and CDR2 is FYNNEI. V lost 6 bases and J lost 1; bases outside the gene matches: 5. The length of the CDR3 is 14 residues. This CDR3 is CASRRQGENTEAFF. The CDR3 DNA is TGTGCCAGCAGGCGACAGGGAGAGAACACTGAAGCTTTCTTT.

V is TRBV7-8 and J is TRBJ2-1; 7 positions match TRBD2. The CDR3 is 15 amino acids. The germline V gene encodes CDR1 SGHVS and CDR2 FQNEAQ. V lost 5 bases to trimming and J lost 4 bases; unmatched junction nucleotides: 8. CDR3 loop: CASSPVRGVYNEQFF. The CDR3 coding sequence is TGTGCCAGCAGCCCCGTCCGGGGGGTTTACAATGAGCAGTTCTTC. Drawing the rest from reference TRBV7-8 and TRBJ2-1, the complete variable domain is GAGVSQSPRYKVAKRGQDVALRCDPISGHVSLFWYQQALGQGPEFLTYFQNEAQLDKSGLPSDRFFAERPEGSVSTLKIQRTQQEDSAVYLCASSPVRGVYNEQFFGPGTRLTVL.

V gene TRBV25-1 combines with J gene TRBJ1-4, with TRBD1 matching 7 bases. The CDR3 length is 14 residues. Germline V gives CDR1 MGHDK, CDR2 SYGVNS. After removal of 2 bases from V and 8 bases from J, the junction contained 5 bases not matched to a gene. In DNA form, the CDR3 reads TGTGCCAGCAGTGAAACAGGGGCTAGAGAAAAACTGTTTTTT. Its translation: CASSETGAREKLFF.

The V call is TRBV19, the J call TRBJ1-5; 7 bases are shared with TRBD1. CDR1 and CDR2 (germline): LNHDA, SQIVND (reference sequence). Trimming removed 3 bases from V and 0 bases from J; junction bases left unmatched: 14. The CDR3 extends over 19 amino acids. The CDR3 DNA follows: TGTGCCAGTAGTATCCAGAGACAGGGTGAAGTTTATAGCAATCAGCCCCAGCATTTT. This gives the protein CASSIQRQGEVYSNQPQHF.